The 26 T cell receptor beta chains presented below share a single source sample, sequenced in a study of beta chain features in type 1 diabetes. Overall study findings and caveats: When Type 1 diabetes patients were examined, their TCRB CDR3s proved moderately but significantly shorter in all four CD4+ subsets.

Their target antigens are unknown. Reverse transcription of all isolated RNA meant that expressed TCRB transcripts were sequenced. Assay used: immunoSEQ multiplex PCR; TCRdb lists only in-frame clones, some missing. Of more than 250,000 clones in the sample, about 15% were seen once. Sequenced material: naive CD4+ T cells from blood. The receptor source for this set is a man aged 18 to 29 with type 1 diabetes.

The rearrangement uses TRBV29-1 and TRBJ1-1; 12 nucleotides match TRBD1. Germline V gene lookup returns CDR1 SQVTM and CDR2 ANQGSEA. Trimming removed 7 bases from V and 2 bases from J; junction bases left unmatched: 5. This CDR3 region has 14 residues. The CDR3 bases are TGCAGCGCCGGGACAGGGGGCAGTAACACTGAAGCTTTCTTT. Its protein is CSAGTGGSNTEAFF. The whole variable domain, remainder taken from reference TRBV29-1 and TRBJ1-1, is SAVISQKPSRDICQRGTSLTIQCQVDSQVTMMFWYRQQPGQSLTLIATANQGSEATYESGFVIDKFPISRPNLTFSTLTVSNMSPEDSSIYLCSAGTGGSNTEAFFGQGTRLTVV.

The chain uses TRBV6-5 and TRBJ2-1; D possibly corresponds to TRBD2 (5 bases). This CDR3 region has 13 residues. V dropped 3 bases and J dropped 8 bases, with 11 bases sitting between them. Germline CDR1 MNHEY, CDR2 SVGAGI. CDR3 bases: TGTGCCAGCAGTTATGTTTTGAGGGATGAGCAGTTCTTC. It codes for CASSYVLRDEQFF.

The table lists this clone with a few counts. The gene calls are TRBV6-5 and TRBJ2-2; D possibly corresponds to TRBD2 (6 bases). V dropped 2 bases and J dropped 4 bases, with 14 bases sitting between them. Germline CDR1 MNHEY, CDR2 SVGAGI. This CDR3 comprises 16 residues. The DNA for the CDR3 is TGTGCCAGCAGTTACGCCGGGGGTTCAAGCACCGGGGAGCTGTTTTTT. Its translation is CASSYAGGSSTGELFF.

This clone has only a few counts. V usage is TRBV28 and J usage is TRBJ2-3; 8 nucleotides agree with TRBD1. V shed 6 bases and J 7 bases; nucleotides not matched to a gene: 6. The CDR3 spans 13 residues. CDR1 is MDHEN, CDR2 SYDVKM, per germline. CDR3 in amino acids: CASRVTGAYTQYF. In DNA, the CDR3 is TGTGCCAGCAGGGTGACAGGGGCATATACGCAGTATTTT.

In this sample, this clone turned up a few times. J is TRBJ2-1 and V is TRBV9; 7 bases are shared with TRBD2. The germline CDR1 and CDR2 sequences are SGDLS and YYNGEE. The junction had 7 bases not matched to a gene; V was cut back by 0 bases and J by 4 bases. This CDR3 region has 16 residues. The chain's CDR3 is CASSVAGTTTYNEQFF. For the CDR3, the DNA is TGTGCCAGCAGCGTAGCTGGGACTACAACATACAATGAGCAGTTCTTC.

The chain has TRBV28 and TRBJ2-7; 11 bases are shared with TRBD2. Germline CDR1 and CDR2: MDHEN and SYDVKM. This CDR3 has 15 residues. Trimming cost V 6 bases and J 11 bases; bases outside gene matches: 15. Here the CDR3 DNA reads TGTGCCAGCAGCCGTCTAGCGGGAGGATGGTCTACGGAGTACTTC. Translation: CASSRLAGGWSTEYF.

This clone came up a few times. The J gene is TRBJ1-4, the V gene TRBV7-9, with TRBD1 matching 10 bases. This CDR3 comprises 16 residues. CDR1 SEHNR and CDR2 FQNEAQ come from the germline V gene (reference sequence). The trim removed 4 bases at V and 1 base at J, leaving 3 bases unmatched. The CDR3 loop is CASSSGQGKTNEKLFF. The CDR3, as DNA: TGTGCCAGCAGCTCGGGACAGGGGAAAACTAATGAAAAACTGTTTTTT. Filled out from reference TRBV7-9 and TRBJ1-4, the complete variable domain reads DTGVSQNPRHKITKRGQNVTFRCDPISEHNRLYWYRQTLGQGPEFLTYFQNEAQLEKSRLLSDRFSAERPKGSFSTLEIQRTEQGDSAMYLCASSSGQGKTNEKLFFGSGTQLSVL.

There are a few counts of this clone. The chain recombines TRBV29-1 with TRBJ2-1; 8 bases agree with TRBD1. CDR3 length: 13 amino acids. V lost 5 bases and J lost 8; bases outside the gene matches: 8. The germline V gene has CDR1 SQVTM and CDR2 ANQGSEA. CDR3 protein: CSVRPGGVYEQFF. The CDR3 region has the DNA TGCAGCGTTCGGCCAGGGGGCGTCTATGAGCAGTTCTTC.

Ten or more counts support this clone. This chain links TRBV23-1 with TRBJ1-1; D possibly corresponds to TRBD1 (5 bases). TRBV23-1 is placed among ORFs of uncertain function. The V end was cut by 1 base, the J end by 1 base, with 19 bases between. The CDR3 consists of 18 residues. In DNA form, the CDR3 reads TGCGCCAGCAGTCAATTTCATACTCAGGGTACCTCGAACACTGAAGCTTTCTTT. Translating it yields CASSQFHTQGTSNTEAFF.

This clone has just a few counts. The CDR3 loop is CASSVGGLVYEQYF. The CDR3 DNA sequence: TGTGCCAGCAGCGTGGGGGGACTAGTCTACGAGCAGTACTTC. The V gene is TRBV28, the J gene TRBJ2-7; 8 bases agree with TRBD2. The CDR3 covers 14 residues. Germline assignment: CDR1 MDHEN and CDR2 SYDVKM. J gave up 3 bases and V 6 bases, and 7 bases lay outside the gene matches.

This clone was picked up a small number of times. This chain uses TRBV9 with TRBJ1-6; tentative D call: TRBD1 (5 bases). The CDR3 is made up of 14 amino acids. Germline V gives CDR1 SGDLS, CDR2 YYNGEE. Trimming cost V 6 bases and J 11 bases, with 18 bases left between them. CDR3 residues: CASTIDGGKTPLHF. In DNA form, the CDR3 reads TGTGCCAGCACTATAGACGGGGGAAAGACACCCCTCCACTTT.

Only a few counts were recorded for this clone. This sequence joins TRBV5-4 and TRBJ2-4; D is perhaps TRBD1 (6 bases). V was pared by 3 bases and J by 5 bases, with 15 bases between. Per germline, CDR1 SGHNT and CDR2 YYREEE (reference sequence). This CDR3 contains 15 residues. This CDR3 reads CASSSKKTGQNIQYF. The CDR3 DNA sequence: TGTGCCAGCAGCTCGAAAAAGACAGGACAAAACATTCAGTACTTC.

This clone was found a few times. The V gene is TRBV30, the J gene TRBJ2-3; 11 bases map to TRBD2. This CDR3 comprises 16 residues. From germline, CDR1 is GTSNPN and CDR2 SVGIG (reference sequence). Unmatched junction bases numbered 2, after V lost 0 bases and J lost 0 bases. CDR3 sequence reads: CAWSVGTSGSTDTQYF. The CDR3 DNA reads TGTGCCTGGAGTGTTGGGACTAGCGGAAGCACAGATACGCAGTATTTT. Full variable domain (missing parts from reference TRBV30 and TRBJ2-3): SQTIHQWPATLVQPVGSPLSLECTVEGTSNPNLYWYRQAAGRGLQLLFYSVGIGQISSEVPQNLSASRPQDRQFILSSKKLLLSDSGFYLCAWSVGTSGSTDTQYFGPGTRLTVL.

The chain employs TRBV28 and TRBJ2-7; 8 bases are shared with TRBD1. Germline assignment: CDR1 MDHEN and CDR2 SYDVKM. V lost 5 bases, J lost 2 bases, and 5 bases stayed unmatched. The CDR3 contains 14 residues. CDR3 protein: CASSPRQGTYEQYF. CDR3 DNA: TGTGCCAGCAGTCCACGACAGGGGACCTACGAGCAGTACTTC.

The CDR3 is CASSRSGTGGTEAFF. The CDR3 nucleotides read TGCGCCAGCAGCCGGAGCGGCACGGGGGGCACTGAAGCTTTCTTT. The chain employs TRBV5-1 and TRBJ1-1, with a weak D call TRBD1 (5 bases). This CDR3 is built from 15 residues. CDR1 and CDR2 (germline): SGHRS, YFSETQ. V lost 4 bases and J lost 4, with 17 bases in between.

This clone was seen a handful of times. V is TRBV27 and J is TRBJ2-1; maybe TRBD1 (5 bases). The CDR3 has 15 amino acids. V lost 4 bases, J lost 6 bases, and 16 bases lay in between. Germline-derived CDR1 and CDR2 are MNHEY and SMNVEV (reference sequence). The DNA for the CDR3 is TGTGCCAGCAGTTCTTATAGGGGTCCTGGCAATGAGCAGTTCTTC. Translating gives CASSSYRGPGNEQFF.

This clone has more than one count but fewer than ten. The J gene is TRBJ2-3, the V gene TRBV29-1, with 10 nucleotides matching TRBD2. Germline CDR1 and CDR2: SQVTM and ANQGSEA. The CDR3 totals 15 residues. J was trimmed by 2 bases and V by 7 bases; bases with no gene match: 9. The CDR3 coding sequence is TGCAGCGCCCTCAGGACTAGCGGACACACAGATACGCAGTATTTT. This encodes CSALRTSGHTDTQYF.

This chain links TRBV6-5 with TRBJ2-2, with D possibly TRBD2 on 6 matching bases. Trimming stripped 6 bases from V and 2 bases from J, with 13 bases between. Germline values: CDR1 MNHEY, CDR2 SVGAGI. The CDR3 is 15 residues long. CDR3 sequence reads: CASRDGGTNTGELFF. CDR3 sequence (DNA): TGTGCCAGCAGAGACGGGGGTACCAACACCGGGGAGCTGTTTTTT.

This clone showed up just a few times. The J gene is TRBJ1-2, the V gene TRBV9; D gene uncertain. The CDR3 length is 16 residues. Germline V gives CDR1 SGDLS, CDR2 YYNGEE. The V and J ends lost 0 bases and 7 bases respectively, with 19 bases between them. CDR3 amino acids: CASSVEAVEGRSGYTF. As DNA, the CDR3 is TGTGCCAGCAGCGTAGAAGCAGTCGAAGGGAGGTCTGGCTACACCTTC.

The table lists this clone with a few counts. The rearrangement joins TRBV2 to TRBJ2-7; a possible D gene is TRBD1 (6 bases). With 8 bases removed from V and 7 bases from J, the gap between germline ends came to 15 bases. CDR1 is SNHLY and CDR2 is FYNNEI in the germline V gene. This CDR3 is 12 amino acids long. CDR3 sequence reads: CASRMTGGEQYF. In nucleotides, the CDR3 is TGTGCCAGCCGAATGACAGGCGGAGAGCAGTACTTC.

This clone was found a few times. The chain combines TRBV7-2 with TRBJ2-3, with D unresolved. Trimming took off 3 bases at V and 0 bases at J, with 7 bases between the two ends. This CDR3 has 14 residues. Germline V gives CDR1 SGHTA, CDR2 FQGNSA. This CDR3 reads CASSFQSSTDTQYF. CDR3 DNA sequence: TGTGCCAGCAGCTTCCAGTCTAGCACAGATACGCAGTATTTT.

This clone was seen only once. The rearrangement links TRBV27 to TRBJ2-1; 8 nucleotides match TRBD1. V gave up 5 bases and J gave up 4 bases; unmatched junction bases: 4. CDR3 size: 14 residues. Per the germline V gene, CDR1 is MNHEY and CDR2 is SMNVEV (reference sequence). The CDR3 region is CASSQGDRYNEQFF. In DNA form, the CDR3 reads TGTGCCAGCAGTCAGGGGGACAGGTACAATGAGCAGTTCTTC.

The rearrangement joins TRBV5-1 to TRBJ2-6; 12 positions match TRBD1. The trim removed 6 bases at V and 1 base at J, leaving 8 bases unmatched. The germline CDR1 and CDR2 sequences are SGHRS and YFSETQ. CDR3 size: 18 residues. As DNA, the CDR3 is TGCGCCAGCACCTCGGGACAGGGGGCGACTTCTGGGGCCAACGTCCTGACTTTC. It codes for CASTSGQGATSGANVLTF.

The J gene is TRBJ1-5, the V gene TRBV30; D is unresolved. Trimming stripped 1 base from V and 7 bases from J, with 11 bases between. CDR1 and CDR2 (germline): GTSNPN, SVGIG (reference sequence). The CDR3 extends over 13 amino acids. The CDR3 DNA reads TGTGCCTGGAGTGACTGGGTCGGGCAGCCCCAGCATTTT. Its protein product is CAWSDWVGQPQHF.

The sample holds a few counts of this clone. The chain uses TRBV2 and TRBJ1-1; D not resolved. This CDR3 spans 13 amino acids. Germline CDR1 SNHLY, CDR2 FYNNEI. The germline V and J ends were trimmed by 8 bases and 1 base, with 11 bases remaining between them. In DNA, the CDR3 is TGTGCCAGCCCCTTGGGCCCGAACACTGAAGCTTTCTTT. This encodes CASPLGPNTEAFF.

The V call is TRBV7-2, the J call TRBJ2-7; 8 bases fit TRBD2. The V and J ends lost 5 bases and 2 bases, in that order; junction bases with no gene match: 5. The length of the CDR3 is 14 residues. Germline assignment: CDR1 SGHTA and CDR2 FQGNSA. The chain's CDR3 is CASSVAGGAYEQYF. In DNA, the CDR3 is TGTGCCAGCAGCGTGGCGGGGGGAGCCTACGAGCAGTACTTC.